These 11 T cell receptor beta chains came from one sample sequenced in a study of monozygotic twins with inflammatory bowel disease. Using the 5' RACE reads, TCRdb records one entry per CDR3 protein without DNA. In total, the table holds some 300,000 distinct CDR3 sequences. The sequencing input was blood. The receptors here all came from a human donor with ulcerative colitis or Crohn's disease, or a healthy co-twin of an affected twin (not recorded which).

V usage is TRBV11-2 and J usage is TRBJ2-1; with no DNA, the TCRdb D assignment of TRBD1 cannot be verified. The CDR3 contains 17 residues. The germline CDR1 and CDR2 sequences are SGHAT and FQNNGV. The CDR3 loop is CASSLRGRDRVGNEQFF.

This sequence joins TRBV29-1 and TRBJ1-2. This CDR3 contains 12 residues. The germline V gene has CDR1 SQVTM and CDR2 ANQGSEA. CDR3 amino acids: CSLKHQGHGYTF.

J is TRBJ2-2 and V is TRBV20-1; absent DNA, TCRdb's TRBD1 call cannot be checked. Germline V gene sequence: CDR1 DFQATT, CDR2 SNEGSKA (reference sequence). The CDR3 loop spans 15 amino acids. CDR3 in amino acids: CSARGAQAGAGELFF.

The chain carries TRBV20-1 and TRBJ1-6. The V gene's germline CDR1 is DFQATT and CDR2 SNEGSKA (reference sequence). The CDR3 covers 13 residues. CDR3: CSGTGLYNSPLHF.

The chain's CDR3 is CASSPLKGVRNNEQFF. The rearrangement links TRBV6-2 or TRBV6-3 to TRBJ2-1; as DNA is missing, the TRBD1 call by TCRdb cannot be tested. There are 16 residues in the CDR3. The germline V gene has CDR1 MNHEY and CDR2 SVGEGT.

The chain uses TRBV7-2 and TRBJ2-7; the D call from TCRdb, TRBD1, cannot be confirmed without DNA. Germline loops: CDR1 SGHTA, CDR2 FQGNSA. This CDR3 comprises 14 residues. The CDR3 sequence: CASSPRQGTYEQYF.

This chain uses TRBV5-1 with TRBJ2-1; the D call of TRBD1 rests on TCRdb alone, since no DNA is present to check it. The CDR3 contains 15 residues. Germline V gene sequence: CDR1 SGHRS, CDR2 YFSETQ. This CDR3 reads CASSLDWGRGNEQFF.

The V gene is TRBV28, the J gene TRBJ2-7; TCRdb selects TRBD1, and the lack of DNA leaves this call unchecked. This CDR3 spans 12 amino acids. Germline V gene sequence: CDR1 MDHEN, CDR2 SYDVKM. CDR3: CASSFPPGAQYF.

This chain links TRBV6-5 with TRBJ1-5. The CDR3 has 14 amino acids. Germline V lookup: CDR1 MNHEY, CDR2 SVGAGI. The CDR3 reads CASSYSGGRGAQHF.

The CDR3 sequence is CASGEAGADTQYF. The chain uses TRBV12-5 and TRBJ2-3; TCRdb proposes TRBD2, but this gene call is untestable without DNA. The CDR3 runs to 13 residues. In germline, CDR1 is LGHNT, CDR2 FRNRAP.

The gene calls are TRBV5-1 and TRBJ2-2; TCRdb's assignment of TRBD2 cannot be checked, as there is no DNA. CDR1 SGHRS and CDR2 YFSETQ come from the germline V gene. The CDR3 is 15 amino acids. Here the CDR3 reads CASSLEGPPSGELFF.